Following are 3 T cell receptor beta chains from one sample sequenced in a study of OX40 agonist ivuxolimab in advanced cancers. Sequencing was performed with immunoSEQ multiplex PCR; in TCRdb, only in-frame clones are kept and a portion is missing. The data hold about 80,000 clones, with 90% observed a single time. Source: CD4+ or CD8+ T cells sorted from blood, taken in a trial of the OX40 agonist ivuxolimab. These TCRs come from an adult with an advanced solid tumor such as melanoma, head and neck, liver or kidney cancer.

The chain couples TRBV4-1 to TRBJ1-4; tentatively, D is TRBD1 (5 bases). V was clipped by 1 base and J by 3 bases, with 9 bases between them. There are 15 residues in the CDR3. Germline CDR1 MGHRA, CDR2 YSYEKL. The CDR3 nucleotides read TGCGCCAGCAGCCAAGGTAGGGGTGCTAATGAAAAACTGTTTTTT. Amino acid sequence: CASSQGRGANEKLFF.

The V and J genes are TRBV7-2 and TRBJ2-1, with D possibly being TRBD1 or TRBD2 (5 bases each). The germline CDR1 and CDR2 sequences are SGHTA and FQGNSA. The V end was cut by 1 base, the J end by 4 bases, with 8 bases between. This CDR3 is built from 14 residues. The CDR3 nucleotides are TGTGCCAGCAGCTTAGTTGGGGGATACAATGAGCAGTTCTTC. Protein: CASSLVGGYNEQFF.

This clone occurred a few times. J is TRBJ1-5 and V is TRBV7-2; D gene unclear. The length of the CDR3 is 13 residues. Germline assignment: CDR1 SGHTA and CDR2 FQGNSA. V was pared by 4 bases and J by 5 bases, with 9 bases between. The DNA of the CDR3 is TGTGCCAGCAGCTCCGACATGGATCAGCCCCAGCATTTT. It encodes CASSSDMDQPQHF.